The next 26 T cell receptor beta chains were all read from a single sample in a study of blood T cell repertoires in COVID-19. Profiled with immunoSEQ multiplex PCR; TCRdb holds only in-frame clones, not every one. The sample contains 200,000 or so clones, 84% of which appear only once. The material sequenced was PBMCs or T cells enriched from blood (not recorded which). The receptor set was obtained from a man aged 35-49 years who had recovered from COVID-19.

This clone showed up just once. This chain links TRBV10-3 with TRBJ1-2, with 7 bases matching TRBD1. Per germline, CDR1 ENHRY and CDR2 SYGVKD. This CDR3 has 14 amino acids. V lost 4 bases, J lost 3 bases, and 5 bases stayed unmatched. The CDR3 bases are TGTGCCATCAGTGGTCGGGGGACAGACTATGGCTACACCTTC. It codes for CAISGRGTDYGYTF.

The chain couples TRBV11-3 to TRBJ2-2, with 8 bases aligning to TRBD2. The CDR3 extends over 16 amino acids. J gave up 4 bases and V 5 bases, and 9 bases lay outside the gene matches. Germline V gene lookup returns CDR1 SGHNT and CDR2 YENEEA. The CDR3: CASSLGGTRGTGELFF. CDR3 sequence (DNA): TGTGCCAGCAGCCTCGGGGGGACTAGGGGCACCGGGGAGCTGTTTTTT. Drawing the rest from reference TRBV11-3 and TRBJ2-2, the complete variable domain is EAGVVQSPRYKIIEKKQPVAFWCNPISGHNTLYWYLQNLGQGPELLIRYENEEAVDDSQLPKDRFSAERLKGVDSTLKIQPAELGDSAVYLCASSLGGTRGTGELFFGEGSRLTVL.

This chain joins TRBV28 and TRBJ2-7; 8 positions match TRBD1. J was trimmed by 0 bases and V by 6 bases; bases with no gene match: 7. CDR3 length equals 15 residues. Per germline, CDR1 MDHEN and CDR2 SYDVKM. CDR3 residues: CASRGGQVSSYEQYF. The CDR3 region has the DNA TGTGCCAGCAGGGGGGGACAGGTGAGCTCCTACGAGCAGTACTTC.

The J gene is TRBJ1-1, the V gene TRBV18; no clear D gene. V was shortened by 3 bases and J by 1 base, with 12 bases between the two germline ends. This CDR3 is 15 amino acids long. The V gene's germline CDR1 is KGHSH and CDR2 LQKENI. The CDR3 nucleotides are TGTGCCAGCTCACCCGGTCGCCACCAGAACACTGAAGCTTTCTTT. Its protein product is CASSPGRHQNTEAFF. Combining the CDR3 with reference TRBV18 and TRBJ1-1 gives the whole variable domain NAGVMQNPRHLVRRRGQEARLRCSPMKGHSHVYWYRQLPEEGLKFMVYLQKENIIDESGMPKERFSAEFPKEGPSILRIQQVVRGDSAAYFCASSPGRHQNTEAFFGQGTRLTVV.

A single count supports this clone. This chain joins TRBV6-5 and TRBJ1-4; 8 bases agree with TRBD1. Germline assignment: CDR1 MNHEY and CDR2 SVGAGI. V lost 6 bases and J lost 8; bases outside the gene matches: 11. The CDR3 is 15 amino acids. DNA for the CDR3: TGTGCCAGCAGCCAAGACAGGGGCCTTAGGGAAAAACTGTTTTTT. Protein: CASSQDRGLREKLFF.

The J gene is TRBJ1-2, the V gene TRBV6-2 or TRBV6-3; TRBD1 matches 7 bases. There are 16 residues in the CDR3. CDR1 is MNHEY, CDR2 SVGEGT, per germline. The V gene end was trimmed by 0 bases and the J gene end by 3 bases; junction bases not matched to a gene: 7. CDR3 region: CASSYSPTGPDYGYTF. DNA for the CDR3: TGTGCCAGCAGTTACTCCCCGACAGGGCCAGACTATGGCTACACCTTC.

This chain connects TRBV24-1 to TRBJ2-7; 7 nucleotides agree with TRBD1. Germline V gene lookup returns CDR1 KGHDR and CDR2 SFDVKD. V dropped 7 bases and J dropped 4; count of bases not matched to a gene: 6. This CDR3 comprises 13 residues. CDR3 loop: CATRGTEDYEQYF. The CDR3 region has the DNA TGTGCCACCAGAGGGACAGAAGATTACGAGCAGTACTTC.

The V and J genes are TRBV29-1 and TRBJ1-1, with no clear D. Per the germline V gene, CDR1 is SQVTM and CDR2 is ANQGSEA. The CDR3 sequence is 11 residues long. V dropped 2 bases and J dropped 6 bases, with 7 bases sitting between them. The CDR3 DNA follows: TGCAGCGTTGAACAGGTAGCTGAAGCTTTCTTT. This sequence encodes CSVEQVAEAFF. The full variable domain, with the rest looked up from reference TRBV29-1 and TRBJ1-1, is SAVISQKPSRDICQRGTSLTIQCQVDSQVTMMFWYRQQPGQSLTLIATANQGSEATYESGFVIDKFPISRPNLTFSTLTVSNMSPEDSSIYLCSVEQVAEAFFGQGTRLTVV.

The chain employs TRBV6-5 and TRBJ1-1; the match to TRBD1 covers 8 bases. Unmatched junction bases numbered 4, after V lost 2 bases and J lost 5 bases. The germline V gene has CDR1 MNHEY and CDR2 SVGAGI. There are 14 residues in the CDR3. The CDR3: CASSYPGGKTEAFF. The CDR3 coding sequence is TGTGCCAGCAGTTACCCAGGGGGCAAAACTGAAGCTTTCTTT.

CDR3 protein: CASSQVSRAGYTF. The CDR3 DNA is TGTGCCAGCAGCCAAGTCTCGCGGGCTGGCTACACCTTC. The V gene is TRBV3-1 (or the pseudogene TRBV3-2), the J gene TRBJ1-2; D call uncertain. Trimming pared 1 base from V and 7 bases from J, leaving 10 bases between. The V gene's germline CDR1 is LGHDT and CDR2 YNNKEL (reference sequence). The CDR3 is 13 amino acids.

The genes are TRBV9 and TRBJ1-1, with a possible D match to TRBD1 (6 bases). This CDR3 has 14 amino acids. CDR1 is SGDLS, CDR2 YYNGEE, per germline. V was pared by 2 bases and J by 4 bases, with 12 bases between. The CDR3 region is CASSVPTGPTEAFF. DNA for the CDR3: TGTGCCAGCAGCGTGCCGACAGGACCCACTGAAGCTTTCTTT. Together with reference TRBV9 and TRBJ1-1, the CDR3 gives the full variable domain: DSGVTQTPKHLITATGQRVTLRCSPRSGDLSVYWYQQSLDQGLQFLIQYYNGEERAKGNILERFSAQQFPDLHSELNLSSLELGDSALYFCASSVPTGPTEAFFGQGTRLTVV.

The chain uses TRBV6-5 and TRBJ2-7, with 8 bases aligning to TRBD1. Germline trimming cut 2 bases from V and 4 bases from J; bases unmatched to any gene: 4. In germline, CDR1 is MNHEY, CDR2 SVGAGI. This CDR3 has 14 amino acids. In DNA, the CDR3 is TGTGCCAGCAGTTACGGGCAGGGGGCTTACGAGCAGTACTTC. Its protein product is CASSYGQGAYEQYF.

CDR3 sequence reads: CAIRDRPGTEAFF. The CDR3 DNA follows: TGTGCCATCAGGGACAGGCCGGGGACTGAAGCTTTCTTT. The chain is built from TRBV10-3 and TRBJ1-1, with 7 bases that match TRBD1. Trimming removed 6 bases from V and 5 bases from J; junction bases left unmatched: 6. This CDR3 region has 13 residues. Germline V CDR1 and CDR2: ENHRY, SYGVKD.

This CDR3 reads CASSFKTVDNSPLHF. The CDR3 nucleotides are TGTGCCAGCAGCTTCAAGACAGTCGATAATTCACCCCTCCACTTT. The rearrangement uses TRBV5-4 and TRBJ1-6, with D possibly matching TRBD1 (5 bases). Between the trimmed V and J ends, which lost 2 bases and 5 bases, there was a span of 11 bases. CDR1 is SGHNT, CDR2 YYREEE, per germline (reference sequence). The CDR3 has 15 amino acids.

CDR3 residues: CASSRLQGNNQPQHF. In DNA form, the CDR3 reads TGCGCCAGCAGCCGCCTACAGGGGAACAATCAGCCCCAGCATTTT. The chain employs TRBV4-1 and TRBJ1-5; 7 positions match TRBD1. Trimming cost V 4 bases and J 3 bases; bases outside gene matches: 6. The germline V gene has CDR1 MGHRA and CDR2 YSYEKL. This CDR3 contains 15 residues.

The chain recombines TRBV28 with TRBJ2-2; 11 bases are a match to TRBD1. Germline values: CDR1 MDHEN, CDR2 SYDVKM. This CDR3 spans 15 amino acids. J was trimmed by 5 bases and V by 5 bases; bases with no gene match: 4. CDR3 sequence: CASSLRDRGTGELFF. The CDR3 DNA is TGTGCCAGCAGTCTCCGGGACAGGGGGACCGGGGAGCTGTTTTTT.

J is TRBJ1-3 and V is TRBV12-5, with 8 bases aligning to TRBD1. Germline CDR1 LGHNT, CDR2 FRNRAP. Trimming at V came to 1 base and at J to 1 base, leaving 3 bases not matched to a gene. CDR3 length equals 16 residues. This CDR3 reads CASGLGRGLSGNTIYF. The CDR3 DNA follows: TGTGCTAGTGGTTTGGGCAGGGGGCTTTCTGGAAACACCATATATTTT.

The rearrangement uses TRBV4-1 and TRBJ1-2, with D unresolved. The CDR3 sequence is 15 residues long. CDR1 is MGHRA and CDR2 is YSYEKL in the germline V gene. Trimming cost V 0 bases and J 4 bases, with 12 bases left between them. The CDR3 loop reads CASSQDSTRGYGYTF. CDR3 bases: TGCGCCAGCAGCCAAGATTCCACGCGGGGCTATGGCTACACCTTC.

This chain connects TRBV11-2 to TRBJ2-1; 9 positions match TRBD1. Germline CDR1 and CDR2: SGHAT and FQNNGV. The CDR3 covers 16 residues. The V and J ends lost 2 bases and 9 bases, in that order; junction bases with no gene match: 11. CDR3 sequence reads: CASSLTTGGLGGEQFF. The CDR3 DNA sequence: TGTGCCAGCAGCTTAACCACAGGGGGCCTAGGCGGTGAGCAGTTCTTC.

The chain joins TRBV19 to TRBJ2-1; 8 nucleotides line up with TRBD1. V lost 3 bases to trimming and J lost 0 bases; unmatched junction nucleotides: 13. The CDR3 has 19 residues. CDR1 and CDR2 from the germline V gene are LNHDA and SQIVND (reference sequence). CDR3 loop: CASSIRFRTGLSSYNEQFF. For the CDR3, the DNA is TGTGCCAGTAGTATCCGATTTAGGACAGGGCTAAGCTCCTACAATGAGCAGTTCTTC.

This chain links TRBV9 with TRBJ2-6, with 9 bases that match TRBD1. CDR3 length: 17 residues. The V and J ends lost 3 bases and 1 base, in that order; junction bases with no gene match: 5. CDR1 is SGDLS, CDR2 YYNGEE, per germline. DNA for the CDR3: TGTGCCAGCAGCGGCGGGACAGGGTATTCTGGGGCCAACGTCCTGACTTTC. Translated: CASSGGTGYSGANVLTF.

V and J are TRBV28 and TRBJ1-3, with TRBD1 identical over 8 bases. Germline V gene sequence: CDR1 MDHEN, CDR2 SYDVKM. Germline trimming cut 2 bases from V and 0 bases from J; bases unmatched to any gene: 6. The CDR3 sequence is 17 residues long. The CDR3 loop is CASSLTPTGDSGNTIYF. CDR3 sequence (DNA): TGTGCCAGCAGTTTAACCCCGACAGGGGACTCTGGAAACACCATATATTTT. The whole variable domain, remainder taken from reference TRBV28 and TRBJ1-3, is DVKVTQSSRYLVKRTGEKVFLECVQDMDHENMFWYRQDPGLGLRLIYFSYDVKMKEKGDIPEGYSVSREKKERFSLILESASTNQTSMYLCASSLTPTGDSGNTIYFGEGSWLTVV.

The V call is TRBV16, the J call TRBJ2-7, with unresolved D. Germline CDR1 KGHSY, CDR2 FQNENV. V lost 2 bases, J lost 3 bases, and 11 bases lay in between. The CDR3 extends over 14 amino acids. CDR3 in DNA: TGTGCCAGCAGCCAAGACCCAGGCCTCTACGAGCAGTACTTC. Translation gives CASSQDPGLYEQYF.

The CDR3 bases are TGCGCCAGCAGCTTGACAGGGATTGGCGATGGCTACACCTTC. Amino acids: CASSLTGIGDGYTF. The rearrangement uses TRBV5-1 and TRBJ1-2; a weak D match, TRBD1 (6 bases). The germline V gene encodes CDR1 SGHRS and CDR2 YFSETQ. With 1 base removed from V and 6 bases from J, the gap between germline ends came to 13 bases. The CDR3 spans 14 residues.

V is TRBV6-6 and J is TRBJ2-7; D possibly corresponds to TRBD1 (5 bases). The CDR3 is 22 residues long. Looked up from germline, CDR1 is MNHNY and CDR2 is SVGAGI (reference sequence). Trimming cost V 5 bases and J 0 bases, with 35 bases left between them. This CDR3 reads CASSLSPYVGIRTSPYSYEQYF. The CDR3 DNA reads as TGTGCCAGCAGTCTCTCTCCGTACGTAGGTATCCGGACAAGCCCGTACTCCTACGAGCAGTACTTC.

In nucleotides, the CDR3 is TGTGCCAGCAGCTCGGATACAGGCCCCAGCAGAGCTTTCTTT. This codes for CASSSDTGPSRAFF. The chain couples TRBV7-6 to TRBJ1-1; D is possibly TRBD1 (5 bases). The V end lost 4 bases, the J end lost 10 bases, and 19 bases lay between the germline ends. Germline CDR1 reads SGHVS; CDR2 reads FNYEAQ. This CDR3 has 14 residues. Full variable domain (missing parts from reference TRBV7-6 and TRBJ1-1): GAGVSQSPRYKVTKRGQDVALRCDPISGHVSLYWYRQALGQGPEFLTYFNYEAQQDKSGLPNDRFSAERPEGSISTLTIQRTEQRDSAMYRCASSSDTGPSRAFFGQGTRLTVV.